Given below is one T cell receptor beta chain in context. This CDR3 comprises 14 residues. The V gene's germline CDR1 is SGDLS and CDR2 YYNGEE. Trimming cost V 3 bases and J 2 bases; bases outside gene matches: 4. This entry is derived from a study of T cell changes during pregnancy in multiple sclerosis. Sequencing was performed with immunoSEQ multiplex PCR; in TCRdb, only in-frame clones are kept and a portion is missing. The repertoire holds over 45,000 clones, with approximately 87% as singletons. The sequence derives from a female donor in good health, enrolled as a control in a pregnancy study. The source was peripheral blood, collected in the first trimester of pregnancy. This rearrangement joins TRBV9 to TRBJ2-7; TRBD1 aligns across 8 bases. As DNA, the CDR3 is TGTGCCAGCAGCGGCCGGGACAGGCCCTACGAGCAGTACTTC. This translates into CASSGRDRPYEQYF. The full variable domain, completed using reference TRBV9 and TRBJ2-7, is DSGVTQTPKHLITATGQRVTLRCSPRSGDLSVYWYQQSLDQGLQFLIQYYNGEERAKGNILERFSAQQFPDLHSELNLSSLELGDSALYFCASSGRDRPYEQYFGPGTRLTVT.